This TCR beta chain is from a study of blood T cells in healthy people across ages. A second PCR of 7 to 11 cycles used a sample-barcoded 5' primer and a J-beta primer mix. MiXCR, run by TCRdb on the 5' RACE reads, gives a single entry per CDR3 protein. The data contain 1.8 million or so distinct CDR3 sequences, about two fifths of them singletons. The CDR3 consists of 14 residues. The V end was cut by 5 bases, the J end by 0 bases, with 11 bases between. Germline V gives CDR1 SEHNR, CDR2 FQNEAQ (reference sequence). This receptor was taken from a human donor in good health. The J gene is TRBJ2-7, the V gene TRBV7-9; D not resolved. The sequenced sample was blood. Here the CDR3 reads CASSPPSNSYEQYF. CDR3 nucleotides: TGTGCCAGCAGCCCTCCGTCCAACTCCTACGAGCAGTACTTC.